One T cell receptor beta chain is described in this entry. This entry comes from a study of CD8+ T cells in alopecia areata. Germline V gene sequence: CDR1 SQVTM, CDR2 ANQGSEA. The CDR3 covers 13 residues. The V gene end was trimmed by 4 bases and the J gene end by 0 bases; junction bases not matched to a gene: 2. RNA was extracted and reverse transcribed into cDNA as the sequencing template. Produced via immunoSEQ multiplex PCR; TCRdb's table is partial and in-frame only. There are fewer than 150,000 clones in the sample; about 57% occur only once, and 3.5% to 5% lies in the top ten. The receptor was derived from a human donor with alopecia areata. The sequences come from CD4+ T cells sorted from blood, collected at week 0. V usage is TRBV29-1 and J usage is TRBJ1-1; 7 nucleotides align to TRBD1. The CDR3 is CSVGGQMNTEAFF. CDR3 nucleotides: TGCAGCGTTGGGGGACAGATGAACACTGAAGCTTTCTTT.